This record covers a single T cell receptor (beta chain). The CDR3 is 15 amino acids. With V trimmed by 6 bases and J by 2 bases, 4 bases remained unmatched. The V gene's germline CDR1 is LNHNV and CDR2 YYDKDF (reference sequence). This record belongs to a study of blood T cell repertoires in COVID-19. Across the whole study: Sites across the United States, Italy and Spain contributed samples from acute and convalescent COVID-19. Nucleic acid was either cDNA or gDNA, and it came from T cells, B-cell-depleted T cells, or PBMCs.

Per the original data handling: By means of reference gene primer amplification, nucleated cell counts were estimated. Clones were read by immunoSEQ multiplex PCR, and TCRdb kept only the in-frame ones, dropping some. V and J calls and clone size are given by that table; D and trimming were obtained from the DNA. The profile shows about 59,000 clones, approximately 79% of them singletons. The source of this sequence is a man aged 60 to 75 with acute or convalescent COVID-19. The chain has TRBV15 and TRBJ2-1; 10 bases match TRBD2. The sequencing sample was made of peripheral blood. The CDR3 nucleotides are TGTGCCACCAGTCCCGGACTAGCGGCCTACAATGAGCAGTTCTTC. It encodes CATSPGLAAYNEQFF.